Listed below are T cell receptor beta chains from one sample, sequenced in a study of vaccination and CD4 T cells after COVID-19. Antigens for these TCRs are unknown. TCRdb called the PCR reads again in MiXCR, with one record for every CDR3 protein. The sample yields about 14,000 distinct CDR3 sequences, around half seen once. Sequenced input: CD4+ T cells from blood, cultured in vitro. Receptor source: a human donor who had recovered from COVID-19. The CDR3 runs from the conserved cysteine through the conserved F or W. The D gene is left open where the match is weak. The size entry is marked missing in some rows and otherwise reads once, few, many or a size class.

v_call	clone_size	j_call	d_call	cdr3_nt	cdr3_aa
TRBV6-2/TRBV6-3	.	TRBJ1-2	.	TGTGCCAGCAGTCCACTCCAGGGAGGCTATGGCTACACCTTC	CASSPLQGGYGYTF
TRBV19	once	TRBJ1-2	.	TGTGCCAGTAGTATACAACCACAGGGCTATGGCTACACCTTC	CASSIQPQGYGYTF
TRBV23-1	few	TRBJ2-3	TRBD2	TGCGCCAGCAGTCAATCGTTCCAAGCGGGGGGCGGGGATACGCAGTATTTT	CASSQSFQAGGGDTQYF
TRBV28	once	TRBJ1-3	.	TGTGCCAGCAATACCAATGGGGCTGGAAACACCATATATTTT	CASNTNGAGNTIYF
TRBV29-1	.	TRBJ2-1	.	TGCAGCGTGGGCCTGGGAAGGGCGGCCTCCGAGCAGTTCTTC	CSVGLGRAASEQFF
TRBV7-9	few	TRBJ2-7	TRBD1	TGTGCCAGCAGCAAAGGGACAGGAAGCACCTACGAGCAGTACTTC	CASSKGTGSTYEQYF
TRBV6-1	.	TRBJ2-2	TRBD2	TGTGCCAGCAGTGGACTAGCGGGTAACGGGGAGCTGTTTTTT	CASSGLAGNGELFF
TRBV7-9	.	TRBJ1-2	TRBD1	TGTGCCAGCAGCTTAGATCCTAGGACAGGGTCCTATGGCTACACCTTC	CASSLDPRTGSYGYTF
TRBV6-1	few	TRBJ1-3	.	TGTGCCAGCATAGAAACAGCTGGAAACACCATATATTTT	CASIETAGNTIYF
TRBV20-1	.	TRBJ1-2	TRBD1	TGCAGTGGTGGAGGACAGGGGAACTATGGCTACACCTTC	CSGGGQGNYGYTF
TRBV20-1	.	TRBJ1-1	TRBD1	TGCAGTGCCAGTACAGGGGTGGAAACTGAAGCTTTCTTT	CSASTGVETEAFF
TRBV7-2	.	TRBJ2-2	.	TGTGCCAGCAGCTTAGCCCAGGGTAACACCGGGGAGCTGTTTTTT	CASSLAQGNTGELFF
TRBV5-1	.	TRBJ1-5	.	TGCGCCAGCAGCCTACAGGGACTGGGTCAGCCCCAGCATTTT	CASSLQGLGQPQHF
TRBV6-5	few	TRBJ2-7	TRBD1	TGTGCCAGCAGTTACAACAGGGGGAGCCACGAGCAGTACTTC	CASSYNRGSHEQYF
TRBV2	.	TRBJ2-7	.	TGTGCCAGCAGTTATAAATACGAGCAGTACTTC	CASSYKYEQYF
TRBV11-2	.	TRBJ2-1	.	TGTGCCAGCAGCCGTAGTCCGATCTTAGCGAGAAGCTCCTACAATGAGCAGTTCTTC	CASSRSPILARSSYNEQFF
TRBV20-1	few	TRBJ1-5	TRBD1	TGCAGTGCTAGAGTGGCGACAGGGGGCGGTCAGCCCCAGCATTTT	CSARVATGGGQPQHF
TRBV6-4	.	TRBJ1-6	.	TGTGCCAGCAGTGACTCATCCGGGGGCAGTTCACCCCTCCACTTT	CASSDSSGGSSPLHF
TRBV7-2	few	TRBJ1-2	TRBD1	TGTGCCAGCAGCCCAGGGACAGGGGGCCCCTATGGCTACACCTTC	CASSPGTGGPYGYTF
TRBV21-1	.	TRBJ2-1	.	TGTGCCAGCAGCCCGGGGGAAGCGGGGGGGCCGAGTTACAATGAGCAGTTCTTC	CASSPGEAGGPSYNEQFF
TRBV28	.	TRBJ1-5	.	TGTGCCAGCAGTTCCAAAGGACCGCGTAGCAATCAGCCCCAGCATTTT	CASSSKGPRSNQPQHF
TRBV6-1	.	TRBJ2-7	.	TGTGCCAGCAGTGACCGCGAGGGGTCAGGGGTCTACGAGCAGTACTTC	CASSDREGSGVYEQYF
TRBV11-3	.	TRBJ2-3	.	TGTGCCAGCAGCTTAGGTTTCGGGGCTGGTGATACGCAGTATTTT	CASSLGFGAGDTQYF
TRBV2	once	TRBJ2-7	.	TGTGCCAGCAGTGCTGCCTACGAGCAGTACTTC	CASSAAYEQYF
TRBV19	medium-sized	TRBJ1-2	.	TGTGCCAGTAGTACAGGGGCAGTAAGCTATGGCTACACCTTC	CASSTGAVSYGYTF
TRBV29-1	.	TRBJ2-1	.	TGCAGCGTTGAAAGGCAGGGGCCCAATGAGCAGTTCTTC	CSVERQGPNEQFF
TRBV6-1	few	TRBJ2-3	.	TGTGCCAGCAGCACAGGACTGGCGGGCGGCACAGATACGCAGTATTTT	CASSTGLAGGTDTQYF
TRBV4-3	few	TRBJ1-6	.	TGCGCCAGCAGCCCTAGACGGGGTCGATCACCCCTCCACTTT	CASSPRRGRSPLHF
TRBV6-1	few	TRBJ1-6	.	TGTGCCAGCAGGGACGGATTTGGGAGTTCACCCCTCCACTTT	CASRDGFGSSPLHF
TRBV10-1	.	TRBJ1-1	.	TGCGCCAGCAGTGAGTCGGAGACAGCCTTCCCTGAAGCTTTCTTT	CASSESETAFPEAFF
TRBV11-3	.	TRBJ2-7	TRBD2	TGTGCCAGCAGCCTCTGGGGGGGTGCAACTTACGAGCAGTACTTC	CASSLWGGATYEQYF
TRBV7-2	once	TRBJ2-3	.	TGTGCCAGCAGCCCCGGACGAGCCGGCACAGATACGCAGTATTTT	CASSPGRAGTDTQYF
TRBV10-3	.	TRBJ1-6	.	TGTGCCATCAGTGAGTCCTGGGGGGGTGAGAATTCACCCCTCCACTTT	CAISESWGGENSPLHF
TRBV25-1	.	TRBJ2-3	TRBD2	TGTGCCAGCACCGCTAGCGGTTTCACAGATACGCAGTATTTT	CASTASGFTDTQYF
TRBV2	.	TRBJ2-7	.	TGTGCCAGCCAGATAGACCGGCCGACCCCGGGGTTGGGCTGGGAGCAGTACTTC	CASQIDRPTPGLGWEQYF
TRBV11-1	few	TRBJ2-3	TRBD2	TGTGCCAGCAGCTTGTTGGGTGTAGCGGGCCCAGATACGCAGTATTTT	CASSLLGVAGPDTQYF
TRBV27	.	TRBJ1-1	.	TGTGCCAGCAGTTTAGCAGGTTGGGATCCAACTTTCTTT	CASSLAGWDPTFF
TRBV27	.	TRBJ1-5	.	TGTGCCAGCAGTCTTCTGGGACCTCAGCCCCAGCATTTT	CASSLLGPQPQHF
TRBV7-3	.	TRBJ2-5	.	TGTGCCAGCAGCCTCAGGGGAGAGGAGACCCAGTACTTC	CASSLRGEETQYF
TRBV20-1	.	TRBJ2-7	.	TGCAGTGCTAGAAAGTACAGGGCCTTATACGAGCAGTACTTC	CSARKYRALYEQYF
TRBV20-1	.	TRBJ2-7	TRBD2	TGCAGTGCTGGCGGACTAGCGGGATCCTACGAGCAGTACTTC	CSAGGLAGSYEQYF
TRBV7-8	once	TRBJ2-7	TRBD2	TGTGCCAGCAGCACTACCCCGGGACTAGCGGGAGGACAACGCTCCTACGAGCAGTACTTC	CASSTTPGLAGGQRSYEQYF
TRBV5-1	.	TRBJ1-2	.	TGCGCCAGCAGCTACGGAGGGAACTATGGCTACACCTTC	CASSYGGNYGYTF
TRBV5-4	.	TRBJ2-1	.	TGTGCCAGCAGCCGGCGCCTAGCCGGTTACAATGAGCAGTTCTTC	CASSRRLAGYNEQFF
TRBV21-1	few	TRBJ1-2	.	TGTGCCAGCAGCAATGGGGACAGCCCAAACTATGGCTACACCTTC	CASSNGDSPNYGYTF
TRBV11-2	.	TRBJ2-1	.	TGTGCCAGCAGCTTAGGAAACAGGGTGTGGAATGAGCAGTTCTTC	CASSLGNRVWNEQFF
TRBV7-2	few	TRBJ1-2	.	TGTGCCAGCAGCTTAGCGTCAGGGAGGGGTGGCTACACCTTC	CASSLASGRGGYTF
TRBV20-1	few	TRBJ2-1	TRBD2	TGCAGTGCCGAAACCGGGGTAGCGGGGGTATACAATGAGCAGTTCTTC	CSAETGVAGVYNEQFF
TRBV11-1	medium-sized	TRBJ1-6	.	TGTGCCAGCAGCTTAGGATGGACAGCCTCACCCCTCCACTTT	CASSLGWTASPLHF
TRBV6-1	.	TRBJ1-3	.	TGTGCCAGCAGTCGTGGAAACACCATATATTTT	CASSRGNTIYF
TRBV6-2/TRBV6-3	few	TRBJ2-7	TRBD1	TGTGCCAGCAGATCGAGGACAGGCCTCGGCGAGCAGTACTTC	CASRSRTGLGEQYF
TRBV6-1	.	TRBJ2-1	.	TGTGCCAGCAGTCCCATCGGGAAAAACAATGAGCAGTTCTTC	CASSPIGKNNEQFF
TRBV20-1	few	TRBJ1-1	.	TGCAGTGCTAGGCGGCAGAACACTGAAGCTTTCTTT	CSARRQNTEAFF
TRBV7-9	.	TRBJ2-1	TRBD2	TGTGCCAGCAGCTTAGCGGGCGGGGGGAGCCACAATGAGCAGTTCTTC	CASSLAGGGSHNEQFF
TRBV20-1	.	TRBJ2-7	.	TGCAGTGCCCCGGGGGACAGCTCCTACGAGCAGTACTTC	CSAPGDSSYEQYF